These 21 T cell receptor beta chains were sequenced from one sample in a study of human T cells and chemical hapten exposure. Total RNA was isolated from whole blood that had not been fractionated. Within the library, unique molecular identifiers were attached to each individual cDNA molecule. TCRdb re-derived calls from the reads in MiXCR, one entry per CDR3 protein. The repertoire holds roughly 120,000 distinct CDR3 sequences, about 8.9% seen once, with 1.3% to 1.5% in the top ten. The specimen sequenced was whole blood. These receptors were obtained from a human donor in good health. Some clones in this sample may be carry-over from other donors' samples.

This clonotype was counted at least ten times. This chain links TRBV29-1 with TRBJ1-4; 8 bases are a match to TRBD1. The trim removed 5 bases at V and 12 bases at J, leaving 5 bases unmatched. The CDR3 runs to 11 residues. CDR1 and CDR2 (germline): SQVTM, ANQGSEA. In DNA, the CDR3 is TGCAGCGTTAACGGACAGGGACAACTGTTTTTT. It codes for CSVNGQGQLFF.

V usage is TRBV10-3 and J usage is TRBJ2-2, with no clear D. V was clipped by 4 bases and J by 5 bases, with 5 bases between them. CDR3 length: 12 amino acids. The germline gives CDR1 ENHRY, CDR2 SYGVKD. The CDR3 nucleotides read TGTGCCATCAGTGCCGGGACCGGGGAGCTGTTTTTT. Encoded protein: CAISAGTGELFF.

This clonotype was detected many times. DNA for the CDR3: TGTGCCAGCAGCTTAGTGCAGGGGGCGGTTAGCAATCAGCCCCAGCATTTT. It translates to CASSLVQGAVSNQPQHF. This chain links TRBV7-2 with TRBJ1-5; 8 nucleotides align to TRBD1. Germline CDR1 is SGHTA and CDR2 is FQGNSA. CDR3 length: 17 residues. V lost 1 base, J lost 0 bases, and 5 bases stayed unmatched.

Turning to this clonotype: This clone may be a read error of a much larger clone one base away. V and J are TRBV4-3 and TRBJ1-1, with 9 bases lining up with TRBD1. The germline gives CDR1 LGHNA, CDR2 YSLEER. There are 16 residues in the CDR3. The CDR3 loop is CDSSQGDRDQNTEAFF. CDR3 nucleotide sequence: TGCGACAGCAGCCAGGGGGACAGGGACCAGAACACTGAAGCTTTCTTT.

This clonotype was recorded many times. This chain connects TRBV24-1 to TRBJ2-3; D gene ambiguous. The CDR3 runs to 15 residues. Germline CDR1 and CDR2: KGHDR and SFDVKD. Trimming pared 4 bases from V and 2 bases from J, leaving 12 bases between. The CDR3 is CATSDRSYDTDTQYF. DNA for the CDR3: TGTGCCACCAGTGACCGAAGTTATGACACAGATACGCAGTATTTT.

The chain employs TRBV7-2 and TRBJ2-6; D remains ambiguous. This CDR3 is 15 amino acids long. Germline CDR1 is SGHTA and CDR2 is FQGNSA. Trimming took off 2 bases at V and 4 bases at J, with 9 bases between the two ends. In DNA, the CDR3 is TGTGCCAGCAGCTTAACCGGGTCAGGGGCCAACGTCCTGACTTTC. This encodes CASSLTGSGANVLTF.

The rearrangement links TRBV4-3 to TRBJ2-1; TRBD2 might be the D (5 bases). Trimming cost V 0 bases and J 5 bases, with 14 bases left between them. Germline loops: CDR1 LGHNA, CDR2 YSLEER. The CDR3 runs 16 residues. This CDR3 is CASSQEAGLRDNEQFF. CDR3 coding DNA: TGCGCCAGCAGCCAAGAAGCCGGGTTGCGGGACAATGAGCAGTTCTTC.

J is TRBJ2-4 and V is TRBV12-3 or TRBV12-4, with D possibly being TRBD1 or TRBD2 (5 bases each). The CDR3 covers 16 residues. Trimming left V 6 bases short and J 0 bases short, with 15 bases between. CDR3 loop: CASRPGRRLAKNIQYF. As DNA, the CDR3 is TGTGCCAGCAGGCCGGGGCGGCGGTTAGCCAAAAACATTCAGTACTTC.

This clonotype was seen a few times. The gene calls are TRBV18 and TRBJ2-1, with D unresolved. The germline V and J ends were trimmed by 2 bases and 10 bases, with 9 bases remaining between them. The germline V gene has CDR1 KGHSH and CDR2 LQKENI. This CDR3 comprises 12 residues. In DNA form, the CDR3 reads TGTGCCAGCTCACCATGGGCCAAGGAGCAGTTCTTC. It specifies CASSPWAKEQFF. Using reference TRBV18 and TRBJ2-1 for the parts outside the CDR3, the full variable domain is NAGVMQNPRHLVRRRGQEARLRCSPMKGHSHVYWYRQLPEEGLKFMVYLQKENIIDESGMPKERFSAEFPKEGPSILRIQQVVRGDSAAYFCASSPWAKEQFFGPGTRLTVL.

The rearrangement uses TRBV5-1 and TRBJ2-1; TRBD2 matches at 10 bases. The CDR3 runs to 14 residues. V shed 3 bases and J 7 bases; nucleotides not matched to a gene: 4. Germline V CDR1 and CDR2: SGHRS, YFSETQ. DNA of the CDR3: TGCGCCAGCAGCTGGTCTAGCGGGGGAAATGAGCAGTTCTTC. Translation gives CASSWSSGGNEQFF.

The V gene is TRBV20-1, the J gene TRBJ1-1; no reliable D call. The CDR3 contains 12 residues. Germline CDR1 DFQATT, CDR2 SNEGSKA (reference sequence). V was trimmed by 5 bases and J by 1 base, leaving 8 bases between them. The CDR3: CSADRQNTEAFF. Written as DNA, the CDR3 is TGCAGTGCTGACCGACAGAACACTGAAGCTTTCTTT.

This clonotype turned up a few times. V usage is TRBV6-5 and J usage is TRBJ2-3; the match to TRBD2 covers 10 bases. The length of the CDR3 is 17 residues. V dropped 4 bases and J dropped 0; count of bases not matched to a gene: 7. In germline, CDR1 is MNHEY, CDR2 SVGAGI. The CDR3 sequence is CASSSLRTSGSTDTQYF. The CDR3 region has the DNA TGTGCCAGCAGTTCTTTACGGACTAGCGGCAGCACAGATACGCAGTATTTT.

The V and J genes are TRBV6-5 and TRBJ2-3; 12 positions match TRBD2. V lost 2 bases and J lost 8; bases outside the gene matches: 5. The CDR3 spans 15 residues. CDR1 and CDR2 from the germline V gene are MNHEY and SVGAGI. The CDR3 DNA is TGTGCCAGCAGTTACGCTAGCGGGAGGGCCGCTACGCAGTATTTT. Its protein is CASSYASGRAATQYF.

This rearrangement joins TRBV5-1 to TRBJ2-3; the D gene is possibly TRBD2 (6 bases). V shed 8 bases and J shed 0 bases, with 22 bases lying between them. This CDR3 comprises 17 residues. Germline CDR1 and CDR2: SGHRS and YFSETQ. The CDR3 here is CASNRRALGTSTDTQYF. DNA for the CDR3: TGCGCCAGTAACCGGAGAGCCTTAGGGACTAGCACAGATACGCAGTATTTT.

This clonotype was recorded many times. The chain has TRBV29-1 and TRBJ2-3; D not resolved. The CDR3 runs to 15 residues. Germline V gene sequence: CDR1 SQVTM, CDR2 ANQGSEA. Trimming removed 7 bases at V and 5 bases at J, with 22 bases between. Here the CDR3 reads CSGVRPGPTVDTQYF. CDR3 coding DNA: TGCAGCGGTGTTCGTCCGGGCCCCACGGTAGATACGCAGTATTTT.

The rearrangement links TRBV3-1 to TRBJ2-6, with 7 bases fitting TRBD1. CDR1 LGHDT and CDR2 YNNKEL come from the germline V gene (reference sequence). The CDR3 has 16 residues. V dropped 6 bases and J dropped 2; count of bases not matched to a gene: 7. The CDR3 bases are TGTGCCAGCAGTCGATCCCAGGGGGCTGGGGCCAACGTCCTGACTTTC. This gives the protein CASSRSQGAGANVLTF.

This clonotype was counted a few times. The chain links TRBV7-9 to TRBJ1-5; D is possibly TRBD1 (6 bases). Trimming pared 1 base from V and 3 bases from J, leaving 16 bases between. This CDR3 comprises 17 residues. Germline CDR1 SEHNR, CDR2 FQNEAQ (reference sequence). In DNA form, the CDR3 reads TGTGCCAGCAGCTTAGGGTTTTTGGGGGCGGACAATCAGCCCCAGCATTTT. Translating gives CASSLGFLGADNQPQHF.

This clonotype was recorded many times. The chain employs TRBV5-6 and TRBJ1-1; D gene uncertain. Germline V gene lookup returns CDR1 SGHDT and CDR2 YYEEEE. This CDR3 contains 14 residues. V lost 1 base, J lost 0 bases, and 7 bases lay in between. The CDR3 loop reads CASSLYTVNTEAFF. In nucleotides, the CDR3 is TGTGCCAGCAGCTTGTACACTGTGAACACTGAAGCTTTCTTT.

This clonotype was seen repeatedly, ten times or more. The CDR3 loop is CASSPGPWTNEKLFF. The CDR3, as DNA: TGTGCCAGCAGTCCCGGCCCATGGACTAATGAAAAACTGTTTTTT. The gene calls are TRBV27 and TRBJ1-4; D call uncertain. Trimming cost V 5 bases and J 2 bases, with 12 bases left between them. Germline V gene lookup returns CDR1 MNHEY and CDR2 SMNVEV (reference sequence). This CDR3 spans 15 amino acids.

This clonotype was counted between two and nine times. The chain couples TRBV5-1 to TRBJ2-7; 11 nucleotides agree with TRBD2. Germline V lookup: CDR1 SGHRS, CDR2 YFSETQ. The CDR3 contains 15 residues. V was pared by 3 bases and J by 6 bases, with 8 bases of the junction left unmatched. DNA of the CDR3: TGCGCCAGCAGCTCCCGACTAGCGGGGCCGGGCGAGCAGTACTTC. It encodes CASSSRLAGPGEQYF.

The chain carries TRBV12-3 or TRBV12-4 and TRBJ2-7; the D is unclear. The germline V and J ends were trimmed by 5 bases and 9 bases, with 17 bases remaining between them. CDR3 length: 13 amino acids. The CDR3 reads CASSPGATTGQYF. CDR3 sequence (DNA): TGTGCCAGCAGTCCCGGTGCTACGACCGGGCAGTACTTC.